Detailed here is one TCR beta chain. Its antigen is undetermined. A read error may produce the germline difference seen at one junction end. This entry comes from a study of CD8+CD57+ T cells in acquired aplastic anemia. Study-level background: Yields of DNA that came from sorted CD4+ and CD8+ cells averaged roughly 3.3 ug. Findings and caveats of the study: Overlap between patients and controls comprised twenty-nine CD8+ CDR3 sequences. Between the patient and control groups, CD8+ Simpson's diversity did not differ significantly.

For CDR3 and TCR beta VDJ profiling, genomic DNA was the template used. One entry per CDR3 protein results from TCRdb running MiXCR on the reads. The data contain about 420,000 distinct CDR3 sequences, about two thirds of them seen just once; the ten biggest clones take up 3.5% to 4.5%. Germline V gene data show CDR1 as SGHNT and CDR2 as YYREEE (reference sequence). This CDR3 region has 15 residues. What was sequenced was sorted CD4+, CD8+, or CD8+CD57+ T cells (not recorded which) from PBMCs. This rearrangement joins TRBV5-4 to TRBJ1-6; no clear D. This receptor was identified in a human donor in good health, serving as a control. The CDR3 DNA is TGTGCCAGCAGCCGTCCCGGGAGGGAAAGATCACCTCTCCACTTT. Translation: CASSRPGRERSPLHF.